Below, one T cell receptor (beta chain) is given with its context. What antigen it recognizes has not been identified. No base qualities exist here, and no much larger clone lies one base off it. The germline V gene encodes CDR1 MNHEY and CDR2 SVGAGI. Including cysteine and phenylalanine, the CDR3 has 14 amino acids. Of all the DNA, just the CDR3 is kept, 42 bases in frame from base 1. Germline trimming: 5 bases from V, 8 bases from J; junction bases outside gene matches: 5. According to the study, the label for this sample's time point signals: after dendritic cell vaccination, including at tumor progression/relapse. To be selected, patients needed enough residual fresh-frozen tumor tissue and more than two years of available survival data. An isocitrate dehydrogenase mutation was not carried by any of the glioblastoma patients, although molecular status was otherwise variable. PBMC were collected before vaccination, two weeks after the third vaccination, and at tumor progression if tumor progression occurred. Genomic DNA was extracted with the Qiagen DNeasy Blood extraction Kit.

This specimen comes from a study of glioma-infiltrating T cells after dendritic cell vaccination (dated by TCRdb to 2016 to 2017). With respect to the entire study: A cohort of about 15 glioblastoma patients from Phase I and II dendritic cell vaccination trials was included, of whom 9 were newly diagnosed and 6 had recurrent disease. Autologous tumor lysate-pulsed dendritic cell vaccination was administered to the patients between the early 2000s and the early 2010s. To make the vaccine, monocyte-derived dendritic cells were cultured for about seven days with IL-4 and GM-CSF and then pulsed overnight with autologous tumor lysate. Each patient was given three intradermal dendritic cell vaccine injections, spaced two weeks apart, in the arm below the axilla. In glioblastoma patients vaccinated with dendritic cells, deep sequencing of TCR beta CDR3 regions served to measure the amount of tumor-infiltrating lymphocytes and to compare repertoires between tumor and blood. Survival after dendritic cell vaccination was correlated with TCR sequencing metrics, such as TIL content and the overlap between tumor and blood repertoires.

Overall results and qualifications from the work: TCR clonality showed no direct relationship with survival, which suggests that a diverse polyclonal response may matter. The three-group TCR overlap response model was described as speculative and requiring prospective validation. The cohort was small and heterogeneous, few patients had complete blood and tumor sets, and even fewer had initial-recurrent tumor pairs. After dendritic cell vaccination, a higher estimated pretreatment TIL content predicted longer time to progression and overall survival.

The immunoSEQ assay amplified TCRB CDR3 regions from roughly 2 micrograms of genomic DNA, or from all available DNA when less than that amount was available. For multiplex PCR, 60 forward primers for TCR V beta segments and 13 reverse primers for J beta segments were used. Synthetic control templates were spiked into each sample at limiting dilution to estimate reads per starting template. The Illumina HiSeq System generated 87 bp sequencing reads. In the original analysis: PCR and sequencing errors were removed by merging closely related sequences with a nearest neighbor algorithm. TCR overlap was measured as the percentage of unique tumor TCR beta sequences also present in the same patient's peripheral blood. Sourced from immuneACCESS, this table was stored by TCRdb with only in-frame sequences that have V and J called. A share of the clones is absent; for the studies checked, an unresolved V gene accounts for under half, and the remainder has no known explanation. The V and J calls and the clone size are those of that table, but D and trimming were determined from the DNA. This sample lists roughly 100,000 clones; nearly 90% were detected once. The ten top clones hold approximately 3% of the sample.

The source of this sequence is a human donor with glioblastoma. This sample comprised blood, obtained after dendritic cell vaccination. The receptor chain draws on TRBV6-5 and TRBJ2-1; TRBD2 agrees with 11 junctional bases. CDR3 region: CASSARLAGHEQFF. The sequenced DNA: TGTGCCAGCAGTGCCCGACTAGCGGGACATGAGCAGTTCTTC.